Listed here are 14 T cell receptor beta chains from one sample, sequenced in a study of read filtering for tumor transcriptome and immune sequencing. Molecular barcoded adaptors covering alpha/delta and beta/gamma chains were used on 400 ng RNA. TCRdb independently ran MiXCR on the reads; one entry per CDR3 protein. Counted here are more than 70,000 distinct CDR3 sequences, approximately 21% occurring once; the ten biggest clones make up approximately 10%. Sequencing was done on a sample of a population of CD138-negative cells sorted from bone marrow. All receptors derive from a donor aged 40 or over with multiple myeloma.

About this clonotype: A much larger clone differs from this one at a single base, so this may be a read error. J is TRBJ2-2 and V is TRBV20-1, with D perhaps given as TRBD1 or TRBD2 (5 bases each). CDR3 size: 13 residues. CDR1 and CDR2 (germline): DFQATT, SNEGSKA (reference sequence). The CDR3 is CSAIRENTGVLFF. CDR3 DNA: TGCAGTGCCATCAGGGAAAACACCGGGGTGCTGTTTTTT.

This clonotype showed up many times. The chain has TRBV7-2 and TRBJ2-5, with 8 bases lining up with TRBD2. Looked up from germline, CDR1 is SGHTA and CDR2 is FQGNSA. The CDR3 runs to 15 residues. V lost 3 bases, J lost 4 bases, and 7 bases stayed unmatched. CDR3 coding DNA: TGTGCCAGCAGCTTCGGAATAGCGGGAAGAGAGACCCAGTACTTC. It is translated as CASSFGIAGRETQYF.

This clonotype appeared many times. This chain uses TRBV20-1 with TRBJ2-5, with a tentative D call TRBD1 (5 bases). This CDR3 comprises 13 residues. CDR1 and CDR2 (germline): DFQATT, SNEGSKA (reference sequence). V was pared by 3 bases and J by 5 bases, with 13 bases between. The CDR3 here is CSASQGQRETQYF. The DNA of the CDR3 is TGCAGTGCTAGCCAGGGTCAGAGGGAGACCCAGTACTTC.

This clonotype has a handful of counts. A much larger clone is a single base away; this may be a read error. The missing conserved phenylalanine or tryptophan at the end of this CDR3 makes a read error likely. The chain combines TRBV20-1 with TRBJ2-5; the D is unclear. V was pared by 0 bases and J by 3 bases, with 17 bases between. The germline CDR1 and CDR2 sequences are DFQATT and SNEGSKA (reference sequence). The CDR3 covers 16 residues. CDR3 nucleotide sequence: TGCAGTGCTAGAGATCCCGACCGTTTCCTAAAAGAGACCCAGTACTCC. It yields the protein CSARDPDRFLKETQYS.

This clonotype was recorded many times. The chain is built from TRBV6-6 and TRBJ1-4, with TRBD1 identical over 9 bases. Germline V lookup: CDR1 MNHNY, CDR2 SVGAGI (reference sequence). V lost 2 bases, J lost 3 bases, and 7 bases stayed unmatched. This CDR3 is built from 17 residues. The chain's CDR3 is CASSYEGTGLPNEKLFF. CDR3 nucleotide sequence: TGTGCCAGCAGTTACGAAGGGACAGGGTTACCTAATGAAAAACTGTTTTTT.

This clonotype showed up many times. The rearrangement joins TRBV18 to TRBJ1-1; weak D call: TRBD1 (5 bases). This CDR3 region has 15 residues. Per germline, CDR1 KGHSH and CDR2 LQKENI. Between the trimmed V and J ends, which lost 0 bases and 0 bases, there was a span of 8 bases. The CDR3 loop reads CASSPPRGMNTEAFF. As DNA, the CDR3 is TGTGCCAGCTCACCACCGCGGGGCATGAACACTGAAGCTTTCTTT.

This clonotype was seen at least ten times. A much larger clone differs by one base, so this may be a read error. The CDR3 DNA reads TGTGCCAGCAGCTCAACAGGGGCCTACGAGCAGTACTTC. It is translated as CASSSTGAYEQYF. The chain recombines TRBV5-4 with TRBJ2-7; 7 bases align to TRBD1. V was pared by 3 bases and J by 2 bases, with 2 bases of the junction left unmatched. This CDR3 spans 13 amino acids. The germline CDR1 and CDR2 sequences are SGHNT and YYREEE (reference sequence).

The rearrangement joins TRBV20-1 to TRBJ1-5; D is perhaps TRBD1 (6 bases). This CDR3 spans 14 amino acids. Per the germline V gene, CDR1 is DFQATT and CDR2 is SNEGSKA (reference sequence). V shed 4 bases and J shed 5 bases, with 15 bases lying between them. The DNA of the CDR3 is TGCAGTGCTATGCCAGGGGAGGGCGATCAGCCCCAGCATTTT. This codes for CSAMPGEGDQPQHF.

This clonotype has ten or more counts. The genes are TRBV5-1 and TRBJ2-7, with 8 bases lining up with TRBD1. V was clipped by 5 bases and J by 6 bases; unmatched bases: 7. Germline V gene data show CDR1 as SGHRS and CDR2 as YFSETQ. The CDR3 has 13 residues. The CDR3 region has the DNA TGCGCCAGCAGGGACTGGACAGGGACCGAGCAGTACTTC. Amino acid sequence: CASRDWTGTEQYF.

This clonotype was found a few times. This chain connects TRBV21-1 to TRBJ1-5; the D call of TRBD1 is as the table states it, not checked on the DNA. TRBV21-1 is reported as a pseudogene. The CDR3 spans 15 residues. The CDR3 nucleotides are TGTGCCAGCAGCCAAAGGCGGCAGGGGCTTCAGCCCCAGCATTTT. This translates into CASSQRRQGLQPQHF.

This clonotype was seen a few times. The chain uses TRBV29-1 and TRBJ2-1; weak D call: TRBD2 (6 bases). The CDR3 contains 15 residues. Germline V gene data show CDR1 as SQVTM and CDR2 as ANQGSEA. V was trimmed by 0 bases and J by 4 bases, leaving 13 bases between them. The CDR3 reads CSVEETALAYNEQFF. As DNA, the CDR3 is TGCAGCGTTGAAGAAACCGCCCTAGCGTACAATGAGCAGTTCTTC.

The chain is built from TRBV5-1 and TRBJ2-3; a possible D gene is TRBD2 (7 bases). Germline loops: CDR1 SGHRS, CDR2 YFSETQ. Deletions cut 6 bases from V and 2 bases from J, with 13 bases between. This CDR3 has 14 residues. The CDR3 here is CASKVGGATDTQYF. The CDR3 nucleotides are TGCGCCAGCAAGGTGGGGGGGGCCACAGATACGCAGTATTTT.

In regard to this clonotype: A much larger clone is a single base away; this may be a read error. J is TRBJ2-3 and V is TRBV5-1; 7 bases fit TRBD2. V shed 4 bases and J 8 bases; nucleotides not matched to a gene: 10. Germline CDR1 reads SGHRS; CDR2 reads YFSETQ. CDR3 length: 14 residues. CDR3 sequence: CASSQTSASGTQYF. DNA of the CDR3: TGCGCCAGCAGCCAAACTAGCGCTTCAGGTACGCAGTATTTT.

This clonotype was counted a few times. This chain connects TRBV19 to TRBJ1-2, with TRBD1 matching 7 bases. CDR3 size: 15 residues. Germline lookup yields CDR1 LNHDA and CDR2 SQIVND (reference sequence). V shed 5 bases, J shed 4 bases, and the junction held 10 bases outside the gene matches. As DNA, the CDR3 is TGTGCCAGTAGTGTGAACAGGGGAATTGGCTATGGCTACACCTTC. Translation: CASSVNRGIGYGYTF. Complete variable domain (other parts from reference TRBV19 and TRBJ1-2): DGGITQSPKYLFRKEGQNVTLSCEQNLNHDAMYWYRQDPGQGLRLIYYSQIVNDFQKGDIAEGYSVSREKKESFPLTVTSAQKNPTAFYLCASSVNRGIGYGYTFGSGTRLTVV.